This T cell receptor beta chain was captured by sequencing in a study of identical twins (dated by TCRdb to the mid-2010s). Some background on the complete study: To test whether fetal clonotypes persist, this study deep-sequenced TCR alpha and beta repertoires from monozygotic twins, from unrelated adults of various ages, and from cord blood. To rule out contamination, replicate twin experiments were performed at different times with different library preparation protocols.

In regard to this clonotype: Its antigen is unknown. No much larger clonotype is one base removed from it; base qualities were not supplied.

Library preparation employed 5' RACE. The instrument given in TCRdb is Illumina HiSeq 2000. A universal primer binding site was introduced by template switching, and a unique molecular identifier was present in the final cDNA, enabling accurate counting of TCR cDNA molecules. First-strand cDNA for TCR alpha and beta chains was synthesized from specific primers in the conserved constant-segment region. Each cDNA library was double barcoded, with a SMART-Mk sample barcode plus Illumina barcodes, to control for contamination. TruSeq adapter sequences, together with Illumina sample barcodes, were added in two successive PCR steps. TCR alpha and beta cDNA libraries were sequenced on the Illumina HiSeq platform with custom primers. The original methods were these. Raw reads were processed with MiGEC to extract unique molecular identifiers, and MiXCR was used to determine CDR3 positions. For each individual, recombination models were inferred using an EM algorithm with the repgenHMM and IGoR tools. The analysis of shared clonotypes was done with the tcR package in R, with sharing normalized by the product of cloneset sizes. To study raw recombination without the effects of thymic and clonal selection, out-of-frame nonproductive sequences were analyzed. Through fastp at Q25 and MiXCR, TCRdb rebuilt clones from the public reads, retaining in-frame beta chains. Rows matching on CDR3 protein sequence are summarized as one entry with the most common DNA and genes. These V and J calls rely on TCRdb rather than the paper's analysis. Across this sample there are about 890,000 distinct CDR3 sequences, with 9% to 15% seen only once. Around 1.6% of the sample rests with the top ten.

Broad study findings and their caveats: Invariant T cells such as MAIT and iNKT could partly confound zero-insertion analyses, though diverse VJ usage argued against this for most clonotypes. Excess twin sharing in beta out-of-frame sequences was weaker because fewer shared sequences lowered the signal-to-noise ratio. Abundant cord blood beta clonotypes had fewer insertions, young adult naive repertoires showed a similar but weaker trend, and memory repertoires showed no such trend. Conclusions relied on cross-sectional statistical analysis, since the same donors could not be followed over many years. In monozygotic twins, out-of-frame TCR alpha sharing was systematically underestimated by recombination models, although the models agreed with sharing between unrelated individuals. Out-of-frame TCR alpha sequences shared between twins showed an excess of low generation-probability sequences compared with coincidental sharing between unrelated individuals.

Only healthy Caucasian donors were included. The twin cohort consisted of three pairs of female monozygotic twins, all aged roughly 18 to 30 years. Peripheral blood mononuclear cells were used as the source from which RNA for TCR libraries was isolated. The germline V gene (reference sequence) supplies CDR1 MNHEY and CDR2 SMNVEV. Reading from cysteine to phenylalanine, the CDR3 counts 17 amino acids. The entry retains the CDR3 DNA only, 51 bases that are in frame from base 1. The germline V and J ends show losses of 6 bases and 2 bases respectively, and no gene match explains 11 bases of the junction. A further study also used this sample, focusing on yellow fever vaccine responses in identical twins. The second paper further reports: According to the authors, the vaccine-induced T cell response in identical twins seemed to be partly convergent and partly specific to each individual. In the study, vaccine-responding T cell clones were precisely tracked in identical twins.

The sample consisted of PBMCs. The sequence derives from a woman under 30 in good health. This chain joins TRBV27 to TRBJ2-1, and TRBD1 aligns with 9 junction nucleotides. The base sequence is TGTGCCAGCAGCCTACTCCCGGGACAGGGAACCTACAATGAGCAGTTCTTC. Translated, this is CASSLLPGQGTYNEQFF.